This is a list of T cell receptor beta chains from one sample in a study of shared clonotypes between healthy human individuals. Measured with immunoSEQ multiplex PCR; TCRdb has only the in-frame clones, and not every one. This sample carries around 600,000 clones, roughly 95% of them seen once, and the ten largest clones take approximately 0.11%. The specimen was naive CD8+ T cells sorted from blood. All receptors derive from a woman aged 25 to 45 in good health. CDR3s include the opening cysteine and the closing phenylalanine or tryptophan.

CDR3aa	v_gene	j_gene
CASSVDHREQPQHF	TRBV9	TRBJ1-5
CATSRDRGADEQYF	TRBV15	TRBJ2-7
CASSPRQGFSYEQYF	TRBV7-2	TRBJ2-7
CASSISGTPGGNTIYF	TRBV28	TRBJ1-3
CASSQEDMLPNYGYTF	TRBV4-2	TRBJ1-2
CASSFGGSHYSNQPQHF	TRBV7-2	TRBJ1-5
CASSLRGEGEAGYTF	TRBV28	TRBJ1-2
CASSLQGVSGANVLTF	TRBV27	TRBJ2-6
CASSVAGGGADTQYF	TRBV9	TRBJ2-3
CASRPELSNTGELFF	TRBV5-1	TRBJ2-2
CSVRDGTNSPLHF	TRBV29-1	TRBJ1-6
CASSLGQGARVYEQYF	TRBV5-1	TRBJ2-7
CASSVSDKDEQYF	TRBV7-9	TRBJ2-7
CASSQEFEELEWGTQYF	TRBV4-2	TRBJ2-3
CASRAESNQPQHF	TRBV28	TRBJ1-5
CAWSSGGRAYEQFF	TRBV30	TRBJ2-1
CASTLRTNQPQHF	TRBV10-2	TRBJ1-5
CASSLGREQYF	TRBV11-2	TRBJ2-7
CASSLVPDHEQYF	TRBV5-4	TRBJ2-7
CASSATGPYEQYF	TRBV10-1	TRBJ2-7
CASTLSPGSVYEQYF	TRBV28	TRBJ2-7
CASSPGLFEQYF	TRBV28	TRBJ2-7
CASSYGTGVSGELFF	TRBV6-5	TRBJ2-2
CASSVQGIPYNEQFF	TRBV27	TRBJ2-1
CSASSTEAFF	TRBV20-1	TRBJ1-1
CASSLEGGHHQPQHF	TRBV11-2	TRBJ1-5
CASSLGQGDTQYF	TRBV28	TRBJ2-3
CASSLAQGASHEQYF	TRBV7-9	TRBJ2-7
CASSQAGARNTEAFF	TRBV4-1	TRBJ1-1
CASSPMLLAGDYDTQYF	TRBV28	TRBJ2-3
CSVEAGVRTDTQYF	TRBV29-1	TRBJ2-3
CAWMGSNEKLFF	TRBV30	TRBJ1-4
CASSSGDRTNTEAFF	TRBV5-4	TRBJ1-1
CASSLQGADYGYTF	TRBV11-1	TRBJ1-2
CASSLPRSPNPYNEQFF	TRBV28	TRBJ2-1
CASRTGDGNTIYF	TRBV6-6	TRBJ1-3
CAISETGTLYEQYF	TRBV10-3	TRBJ2-7
CSAPRIDNSDTQYF	TRBV29-1	TRBJ2-3
CATITKTSGRRAPYEQYF	TRBV2	TRBJ2-7
CASRPVLGSSYNEQFF	TRBV27	TRBJ2-1
CASSLTLGGYGYTF	TRBV11-2	TRBJ1-2
CASRSYEQYF	TRBV6-1	TRBJ2-7
CASSQVTGTGLYEQYF	TRBV4-1	TRBJ2-7
CASSVGQGAYEQYF	TRBV9	TRBJ2-7
CASSLPPRETQYF	TRBV7-3	TRBJ2-5
CASSFGGTGELFF	TRBV7-9	TRBJ2-2
CASRGLDNEQFF	TRBV10-2	TRBJ2-1
CATRQGAIAFGFEKLFF	TRBV15	TRBJ1-4
CASSLVIRGVGQPQHF	TRBV28	TRBJ1-5
CASSPPRTGVNTEAFF	TRBV19	TRBJ1-1
CASSTSGLAGDEQYF	TRBV9	TRBJ2-7
CARQRSNTEAFF	TRBV2	TRBJ1-1
CASSQGLAGGYEQYF	TRBV4-1	TRBJ2-7